These 12 T cell receptor beta chains were all obtained from the same sample, sequenced in a study of T-cell reconstitution after alpha-beta-depleted transplantation in children. Preparation of the TCRbeta library used unique molecular identifiers. From the PCR reads, TCRdb called clonotypes with MiXCR, one entry per CDR3 protein. The sample has 700,000 to 950,000 distinct CDR3 sequences, under 20% seen once; the top ten hold around 5%. The source was PBMCs, mostly from graft donor cells, collected 360 days after TCRalphabeta/CD19-depleted stem cell transplant. Source of these receptors: a male patient aged 5 to 17 who had a stem cell transplant for acute lymphoblastic leukemia, so the T cells may come from the graft donor.

The chain couples TRBV19 to TRBJ2-5; D not certain. Germline loops: CDR1 LNHDA, CDR2 SQIVND (reference sequence). The CDR3 spans 16 residues. V lost 5 bases, J lost 5 bases, and 21 bases lay in between. The chain's CDR3 is CASSSVRTRNGETQYF. CDR3 bases: TGTGCCAGTAGTTCCGTCCGGACCCGAAACGGGGAGACCCAGTACTTC.

The sample holds a few counts of this clonotype. The chain carries TRBV10-3 and TRBJ2-3; 8 bases align to TRBD1. CDR1 and CDR2 (germline): ENHRY, SYGVKD. The CDR3 has 15 residues. V was pared by 8 bases and J by 1 base, with 8 bases of the junction left unmatched. The CDR3 loop reads CAIGDSTGGTDTQYF. DNA of the CDR3: TGTGCCATCGGGGACTCGACAGGGGGCACAGATACGCAGTATTTT.

This clonotype was observed once. This chain links TRBV28 with TRBJ2-7, with 10 positions matching TRBD1. The V gene end was trimmed by 4 bases and the J gene end by 5 bases; junction bases not matched to a gene: 5. Germline V gene sequence: CDR1 MDHEN, CDR2 SYDVKM. The CDR3 has 14 amino acids. The CDR3 protein is CASSSWDRGNEQYF. The CDR3 region has the DNA TGTGCCAGCAGTTCCTGGGACAGGGGAAACGAGCAGTACTTC.

This clonotype was seen more than once but under ten times. The J gene is TRBJ2-1, the V gene TRBV20-1; TRBD1 is a possible D gene (6 bases). CDR1 is DFQATT, CDR2 SNEGSKA, per germline (reference sequence). This CDR3 is built from 15 residues. V was clipped by 5 bases and J by 4 bases, with 18 bases between them. The CDR3 sequence: CSARGWQGLYNEQFF. DNA for the CDR3: TGCAGTGCTCGTGGCTGGCAGGGGCTTTACAATGAGCAGTTCTTC.

This clonotype was detected only once. V and J are TRBV18 and TRBJ2-4; D is possibly TRBD2 (6 bases). Trimming pared 8 bases from V and 3 bases from J, leaving 17 bases between. The CDR3 spans 15 residues. Germline CDR1 KGHSH, CDR2 LQKENI. The CDR3 is CASRRLDGGKNIQYF. CDR3 bases: TGTGCCAGCCGAAGACTAGACGGGGGCAAAAACATTCAGTACTTC.

The gene calls are TRBV28 and TRBJ2-5; either TRBD1 or TRBD2 may fit D (5 bases each). The V and J ends lost 6 bases and 4 bases respectively, with 18 bases between them. The CDR3 is made up of 15 amino acids. Germline CDR1 reads MDHEN; CDR2 reads SYDVKM. CDR3 in amino acids: CASRDPGRHLETQYF. CDR3 sequence (DNA): TGTGCCAGCAGGGACCCGGGACGCCATCTAGAGACCCAGTACTTC.

This clonotype occurred a few times. The chain carries TRBV7-9 and TRBJ2-5; D gene uncertain. The CDR3 is 13 residues long. Trimming removed 1 base at V and 5 bases at J, with 8 bases between. Germline V CDR1 and CDR2: SEHNR, FQNEAQ (reference sequence). The CDR3 loop reads CASSLVTEETQYF. In DNA, the CDR3 is TGTGCCAGCAGCTTAGTAACGGAGGAGACCCAGTACTTC.

The chain couples TRBV7-3 to TRBJ2-7, with a tentative D call TRBD2 (6 bases). This CDR3 is built from 15 residues. The germline V and J ends were trimmed by 3 bases and 0 bases, with 12 bases remaining between them. In germline, CDR1 is SGHTA, CDR2 FQGTGA. The CDR3 DNA is TGTGCCAGCAGCTTTGGGGGGATTGGCTCCTACGAGCAGTACTTC. Protein sequence: CASSFGGIGSYEQYF.

This clonotype was counted a few times. The V call is TRBV6-1, the J call TRBJ2-1; 7 bases are a match to TRBD2. The CDR3 is 14 amino acids. Germline assignment: CDR1 MNHNS and CDR2 SASEGT. J was trimmed by 7 bases and V by 10 bases; bases with no gene match: 13. CDR3 sequence reads: CATRDAGVINEQFF. The CDR3 nucleotides read TGTGCCACCCGGGATGCGGGAGTCATAAATGAGCAGTTCTTC.

This clonotype was counted between two and nine times. This sequence joins TRBV11-3 and TRBJ2-1, with 7 nucleotides matching TRBD1. CDR1 and CDR2 from the germline V gene are SGHNT and YENEEA. The V and J ends lost 8 bases and 1 base, in that order; junction bases with no gene match: 8. The CDR3 extends over 15 amino acids. The CDR3, as DNA: TGTGCCAGCTCCATCGGGACAGCGTCCTACAATGAGCAGTTCTTC. The encoded protein is CASSIGTASYNEQFF.

This clonotype has only a few counts. The J gene is TRBJ1-5, the V gene TRBV29-1, with 7 bases that match TRBD1. The V gene's germline CDR1 is SQVTM and CDR2 ANQGSEA. The CDR3 totals 13 residues. V lost 6 bases, J lost 4 bases, and 6 bases stayed unmatched. Here the CDR3 reads CSVATGVNQPQHF. CDR3 coding DNA: TGCAGCGTGGCCACAGGGGTTAATCAGCCCCAGCATTTT.

V and J are TRBV7-3 and TRBJ1-1; no clear D gene. The CDR3 consists of 14 residues. Trimming cost V 2 bases and J 6 bases, with 13 bases left between them. The germline CDR1 and CDR2 sequences are SGHTA and FQGTGA. The CDR3 sequence is CASSLVFQKAEAFF. The DNA for the CDR3 is TGTGCCAGCAGCTTAGTATTCCAGAAGGCTGAAGCTTTCTTT.